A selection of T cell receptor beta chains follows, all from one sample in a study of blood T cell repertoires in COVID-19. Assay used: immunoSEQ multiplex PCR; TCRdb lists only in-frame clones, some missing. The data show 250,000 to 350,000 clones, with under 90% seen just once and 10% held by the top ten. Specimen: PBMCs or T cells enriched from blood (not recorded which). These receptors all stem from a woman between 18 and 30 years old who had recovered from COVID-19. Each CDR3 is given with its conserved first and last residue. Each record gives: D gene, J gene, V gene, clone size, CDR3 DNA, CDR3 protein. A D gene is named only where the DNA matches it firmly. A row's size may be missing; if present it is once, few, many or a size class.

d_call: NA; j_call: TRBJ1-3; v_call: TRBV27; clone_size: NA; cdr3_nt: TGTGCCACCAGTCGAGGTGGGAGTGGAAACACCATATATTTT; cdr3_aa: CATSRGGSGNTIYF
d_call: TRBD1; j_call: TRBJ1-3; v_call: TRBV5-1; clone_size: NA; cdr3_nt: TGCGCCAGCAGCCTACAGGGGTTCCTCTCTGGAAACACCATATATTTT; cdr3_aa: CASSLQGFLSGNTIYF
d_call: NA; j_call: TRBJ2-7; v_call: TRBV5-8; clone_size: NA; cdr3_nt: TGTGCCAGCAGCCCCCGGGTTTCAGGGTATCGGGCGGACGAGCAGTACTTC; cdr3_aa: CASSPRVSGYRADEQYF
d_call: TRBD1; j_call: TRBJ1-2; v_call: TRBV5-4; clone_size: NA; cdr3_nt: TGTGCCAGCAGCTCCCTACAGGGGGCGCAGGTTAATGGCTACACCTTC; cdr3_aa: CASSSLQGAQVNGYTF
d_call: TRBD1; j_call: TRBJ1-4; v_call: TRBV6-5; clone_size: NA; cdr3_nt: TGTGCCAGCAGTACGGGACAGATTAATGAAAAACTGTTTTTT; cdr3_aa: CASSTGQINEKLFF
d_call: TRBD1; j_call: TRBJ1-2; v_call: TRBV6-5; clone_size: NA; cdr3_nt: TGTGCCAGCAGTTTGGACAGGGACAACTATGGCTACACCTTC; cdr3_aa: CASSLDRDNYGYTF
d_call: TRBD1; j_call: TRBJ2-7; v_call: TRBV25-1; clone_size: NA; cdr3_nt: TGTGCCAGCAGTGAAGCCTCGGGACAGGGGTGGTACGAGCAGTACTTC; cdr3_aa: CASSEASGQGWYEQYF
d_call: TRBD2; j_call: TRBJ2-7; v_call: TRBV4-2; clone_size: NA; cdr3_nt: TGTGCCAGCAGCCAACCTACCGCGTGGGGGGGAGGCTACGAGCAGTACTTC; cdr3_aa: CASSQPTAWGGGYEQYF
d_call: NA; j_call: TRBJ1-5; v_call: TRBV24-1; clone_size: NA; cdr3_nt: TGTGCCACCAGTGATTCTTCAGATAGCAATCAGCCCCAGCATTTT; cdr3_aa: CATSDSSDSNQPQHF
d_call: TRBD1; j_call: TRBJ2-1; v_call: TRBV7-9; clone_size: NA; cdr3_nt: TGTGCCAGCAGCTGGGACAGGATGACCTACAATGAGCAGTTCTTC; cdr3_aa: CASSWDRMTYNEQFF
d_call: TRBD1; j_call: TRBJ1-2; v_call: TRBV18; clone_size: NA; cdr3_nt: TGTGCCAGCTCACCGACACAGGGGGAAGGTGGCTACACCTTC; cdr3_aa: CASSPTQGEGGYTF
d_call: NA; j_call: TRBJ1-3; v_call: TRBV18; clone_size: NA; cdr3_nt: TGTGCCAGCTCACCAGGCAGTCCTGGAAACACCATATATTTT; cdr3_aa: CASSPGSPGNTIYF
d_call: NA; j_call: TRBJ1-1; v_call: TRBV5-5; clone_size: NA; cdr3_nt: TGTGCCAGCAGTCACCTCACACGGGGGAAGACTGAAGCTTTCTTT; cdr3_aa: CASSHLTRGKTEAFF
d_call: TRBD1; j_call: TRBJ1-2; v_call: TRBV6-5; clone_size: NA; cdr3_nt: TGTGCCAGCCAGACAGGGGGCGAATATGGCTACACCTTC; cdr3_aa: CASQTGGEYGYTF
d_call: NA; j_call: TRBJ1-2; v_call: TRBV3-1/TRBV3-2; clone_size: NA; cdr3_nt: TGTGCCAGCAGCCAAGAACAGAACCATGGCTACACCTTC; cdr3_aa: CASSQEQNHGYTF
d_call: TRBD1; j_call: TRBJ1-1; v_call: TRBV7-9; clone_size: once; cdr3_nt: TGTGCCAGCAGCTCCCAACAGGGGGTCACTGAAGCTTTCTTT; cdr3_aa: CASSSQQGVTEAFF
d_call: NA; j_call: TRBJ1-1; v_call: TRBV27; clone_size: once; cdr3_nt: TGTGCCAGCAGTTTATATCAGAACACTGAAGCTTTCTTT; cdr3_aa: CASSLYQNTEAFF
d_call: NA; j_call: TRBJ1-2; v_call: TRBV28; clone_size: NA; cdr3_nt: TGTGCCAGCAGTCCCCAGGTACTAGTCTATGGCTACACCTTC; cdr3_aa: CASSPQVLVYGYTF
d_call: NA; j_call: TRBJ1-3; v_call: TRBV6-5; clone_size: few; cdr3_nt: TGTGCCAGTCGAACAGGCTTGGGCGGAAACACCATATATTTT; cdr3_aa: CASRTGLGGNTIYF
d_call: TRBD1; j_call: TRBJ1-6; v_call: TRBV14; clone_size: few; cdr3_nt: TGTGCCAGCAGCCAAACAGGGGGTTCACCCCTCCACTTT; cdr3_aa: CASSQTGGSPLHF
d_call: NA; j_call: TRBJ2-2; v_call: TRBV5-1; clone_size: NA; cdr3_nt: TGCGCCAGCAGCTTACAGGGACCCAACACCGGGGAGCTGTTTTTT; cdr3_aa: CASSLQGPNTGELFF
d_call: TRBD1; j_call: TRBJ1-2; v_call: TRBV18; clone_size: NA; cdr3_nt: TGTGCCAGCTCACCACCTAGCGTGGGACAGGGTTATGGCTACACCTTC; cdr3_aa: CASSPPSVGQGYGYTF
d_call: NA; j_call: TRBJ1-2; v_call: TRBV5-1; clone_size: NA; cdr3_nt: TGCGCCAGCAGCATAGGATTTACAGGGTTGGCTAACTATGGCTACACCTTC; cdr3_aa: CASSIGFTGLANYGYTF
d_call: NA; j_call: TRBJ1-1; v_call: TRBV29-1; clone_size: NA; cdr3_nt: TGCAGCGTTGAAGATTACCAAGCGAACACTGAAGCTTTCTTT; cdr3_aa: CSVEDYQANTEAFF
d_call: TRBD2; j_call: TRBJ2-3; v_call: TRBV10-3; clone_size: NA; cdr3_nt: TGTGCCATCAGTGATAGCGGGGGGGCCCCAGATACGCAGTATTTT; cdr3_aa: CAISDSGGAPDTQYF
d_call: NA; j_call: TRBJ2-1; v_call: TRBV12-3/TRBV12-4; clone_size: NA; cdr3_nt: TGTGCCAGCAGTTTGAGGCCTCCATGGTCGTTCTTC; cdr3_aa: CASSLRPPWSFF
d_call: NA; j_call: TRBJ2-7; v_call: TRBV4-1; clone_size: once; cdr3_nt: TGCGCCAGCAGCCCACAGGCGGCCTACGAGCAGTACTTC; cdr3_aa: CASSPQAAYEQYF
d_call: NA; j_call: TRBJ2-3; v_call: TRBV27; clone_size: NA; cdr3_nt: TGTGCCAGCAACTTTATTCCCCCTTCGGGTACGCAGTATTTT; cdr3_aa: CASNFIPPSGTQYF
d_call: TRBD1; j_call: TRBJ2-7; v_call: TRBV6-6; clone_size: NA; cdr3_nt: TGTGCCACCCTCTATTCGGACAGGGGACCCTACGAGCAGTACTTC; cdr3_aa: CATLYSDRGPYEQYF
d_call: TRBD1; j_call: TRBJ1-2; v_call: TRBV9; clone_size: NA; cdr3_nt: TGTGCCAGCAGCGCCGGGACAGGGCGCGGCTACACCTTC; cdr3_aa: CASSAGTGRGYTF
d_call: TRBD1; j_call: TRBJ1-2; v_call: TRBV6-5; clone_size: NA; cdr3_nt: TGTGCCAGCAGTTGGGACAGGGTCTCGTATGGCTACACCTTC; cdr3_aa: CASSWDRVSYGYTF
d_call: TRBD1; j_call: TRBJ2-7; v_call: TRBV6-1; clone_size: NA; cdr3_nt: TGTGCCAGCAGTGAGGGTGACAGGGCTGACGAGCAGTACTTC; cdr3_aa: CASSEGDRADEQYF
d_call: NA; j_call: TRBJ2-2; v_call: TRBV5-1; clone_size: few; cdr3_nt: TGCGCCAGCAGCTTGACACCGCCGGGGGACACCGGGGAGCTGTTTTTT; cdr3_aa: CASSLTPPGDTGELFF
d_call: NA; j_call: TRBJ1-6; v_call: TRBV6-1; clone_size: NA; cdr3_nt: TGTGCCAGCAGAGAAGGGGAGGGGCTAACCTATAATTCACCCCTCCACTTT; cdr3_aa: CASREGEGLTYNSPLHF
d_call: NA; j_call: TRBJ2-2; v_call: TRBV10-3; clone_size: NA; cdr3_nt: TGTGCCATCAGTGAGTCGATGCGGGACGGGGAGCTGTTTTTT; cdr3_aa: CAISESMRDGELFF
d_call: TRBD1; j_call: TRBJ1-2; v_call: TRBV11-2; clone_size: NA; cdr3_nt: TGTGCCAGCAGCTCAGGACAGGGGGCGATTTATGGCTACACCTTC; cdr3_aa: CASSSGQGAIYGYTF
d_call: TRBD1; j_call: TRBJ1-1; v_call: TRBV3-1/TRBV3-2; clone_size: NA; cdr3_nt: TGTGCCAGCAGCCAAGGGCCTTTTCAGGGGGTGCGAACTGAAGCTTTCTTT; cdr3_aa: CASSQGPFQGVRTEAFF
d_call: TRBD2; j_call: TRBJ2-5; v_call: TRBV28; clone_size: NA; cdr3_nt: TGTGCCAGCAGTTTATTTGCTAGCGGGCTCCAAGAGACCCAGTACTTC; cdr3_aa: CASSLFASGLQETQYF
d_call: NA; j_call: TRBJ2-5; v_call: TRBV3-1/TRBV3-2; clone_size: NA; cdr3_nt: TGTGCCAGCAGCCATATACGGGGTTGGCAAGAGACCCAGTACTTC; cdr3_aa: CASSHIRGWQETQYF
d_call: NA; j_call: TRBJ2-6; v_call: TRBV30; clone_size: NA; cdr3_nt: TGTGCCTGGAGTGTCAGGGGCTCTGGGGCCAACGTCCTGACTTTC; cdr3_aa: CAWSVRGSGANVLTF
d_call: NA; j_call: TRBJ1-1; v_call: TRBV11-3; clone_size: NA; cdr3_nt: TGTGCCAGCAGCAGGGTGAGGGCCACTGAAGCTTTCTTT; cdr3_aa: CASSRVRATEAFF
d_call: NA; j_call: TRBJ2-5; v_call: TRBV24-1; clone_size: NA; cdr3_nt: TGTGCCACCAGTGTCGCGTACCAAGAGACCCAGTACTTC; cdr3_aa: CATSVAYQETQYF
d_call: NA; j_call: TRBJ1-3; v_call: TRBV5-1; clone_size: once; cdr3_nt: TGCGCCAGCAGGGAGGACTTAGGAAACACCATATATTTT; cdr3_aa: CASREDLGNTIYF
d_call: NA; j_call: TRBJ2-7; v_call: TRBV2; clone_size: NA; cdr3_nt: TGTGCCAGCAGTTCTCTATACGAGCAGTACTTC; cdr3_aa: CASSSLYEQYF
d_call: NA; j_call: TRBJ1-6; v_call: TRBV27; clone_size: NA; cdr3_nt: TGTGCCAGCAGTTTATTCGACGGCGGGGCCCTCCACTTT; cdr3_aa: CASSLFDGGALHF
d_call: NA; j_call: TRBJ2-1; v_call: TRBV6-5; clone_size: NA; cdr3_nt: TGTGCCAGCAGTTTTTCCACTTACTCCTACAATGAGCAGTTCTTC; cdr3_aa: CASSFSTYSYNEQFF
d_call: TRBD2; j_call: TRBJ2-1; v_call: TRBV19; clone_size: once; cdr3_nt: TGTGCCAGTACTCCATCTCTAGCGGCTTCTTTCAATGAGCAGTTCTTC; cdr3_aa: CASTPSLAASFNEQFF
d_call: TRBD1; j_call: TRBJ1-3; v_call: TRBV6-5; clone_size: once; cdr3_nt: TGTGCCAGCATAAGAGGTGGGGGACAGATGACCGCCATATATTTT; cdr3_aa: CASIRGGGQMTAIYF
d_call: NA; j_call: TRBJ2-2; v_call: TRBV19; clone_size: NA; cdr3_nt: TGTGCCAGTAGTATTGGCTCTCGTGCCGGGGAGCTGTTTTTT; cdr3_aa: CASSIGSRAGELFF
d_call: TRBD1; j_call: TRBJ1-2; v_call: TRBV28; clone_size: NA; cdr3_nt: TGTGCCAGCAGCCCCCCCGGACAGGGGCCTAGAGATGGCTACACCTTC; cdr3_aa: CASSPPGQGPRDGYTF
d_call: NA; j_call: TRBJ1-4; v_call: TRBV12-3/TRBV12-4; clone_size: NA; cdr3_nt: TGTGCCAGCAGTTCCGGTGCAAAACTGTTTTTT; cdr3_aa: CASSSGAKLFF
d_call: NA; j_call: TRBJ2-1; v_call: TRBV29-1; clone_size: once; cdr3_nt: TGCAGCGTTGAAGACAGGGGATCCTACAATGAGCAGTTCTTC; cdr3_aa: CSVEDRGSYNEQFF
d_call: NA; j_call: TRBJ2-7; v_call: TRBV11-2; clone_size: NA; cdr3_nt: TGTGCCAGCAGCTTCGGAGTTGGCGAGCAGTACTTC; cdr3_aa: CASSFGVGEQYF